This TCR beta chain was documented in a study of blood T cell repertoires in COVID-19. CDR1 and CDR2 (germline): ENHRY, SYGVKD. The V and J ends lost 10 bases and 0 bases respectively, with 9 bases between them. This CDR3 region has 13 residues. Only in-frame clones appear in the TCRdb table, and some are missing; sequencing was by immunoSEQ multiplex PCR. Of roughly 130,000 clones listed, under 90% are singletons. The chain joins TRBV10-3 to TRBJ1-4, with D hard to call. What was sequenced was peripheral blood. The sequence came from an older woman with acute or convalescent COVID-19. CDR3 protein: CATIAATNEKLFF. The CDR3 nucleotides are TGTGCCACTATTGCGGCAACTAATGAAAAACTGTTTTTT.